This TCR beta chain derives from a study of T cells after yellow fever vaccination. Study at large: Fractions low in cell number were prepared with SMART-Seq v4 Ultra Low Input. Overall study findings and caveats: Primary-vaccination clones mostly resurfaced post-booster (96% CD4, 85% to 90% CD8). High-abundance clonotypes from the bulk population could contaminate FACS-sorted repertoires.

TCRdb processed the 5' RACE reads anew with MiXCR; each CDR3 protein has one entry. This table holds hundreds of thousands of distinct CDR3 sequences, 9% to 15% found once. The CDR3 totals 15 residues. Germline V gene sequence: CDR1 LGHNT, CDR2 FRNRAP. V was trimmed by 2 bases and J by 1 base, leaving 10 bases between them. This clonotype was detected a few times. Its target is unknown. The chain links TRBV12-5 to TRBJ2-3; D gene unclear. The material sequenced was PBMCs, taken on the day of the yellow fever booster vaccination. This clonotype was sampled from a man under 40 who received the YFV17D yellow fever vaccine. This CDR3 is CASGLSQDRTDTQYF. DNA for the CDR3: TGTGCTAGTGGTTTGTCCCAGGACCGCACAGATACGCAGTATTTT.